The 14 T cell receptor beta chains given below trace back to one sample, sequenced in a study of Ad26.COV2.S vaccination and SARS-CoV-2 variants. Treatment given: some 19 received Ad26.COV2.S at low or high dose, single or two shots; roughly five received placebo; per-sample allocation not given. Each sample was drawn 63 days after the first injection (of vaccine or placebo). This table comes from immunoSEQ multiplex PCR, and its TCRdb copy is limited to in-frame clones, with some not included. Among 350,000 to 450,000 clones listed, around nine tenths were seen once. Sequenced material: peripheral blood, taken in a trial of Ad26.COV2.S vaccine versus placebo. These receptors came from a person aged 18-65 years who received the Ad26.COV2.S COVID-19 vaccine or a placebo.

The CDR3 nucleotides are TGTGCCAGCAGTTTATATATCCGGGAAGCTTTCTTT. Translation gives CASSLYIREAFF. This chain links TRBV28 with TRBJ1-1; D is unclear. With 1 base removed from V and 8 bases from J, the gap between germline ends came to 8 bases. CDR3 size: 12 residues. Germline V CDR1 and CDR2: MDHEN, SYDVKM.

This clone was found a few times. This chain uses TRBV4-2 with TRBJ1-1; D may be TRBD1 (5 bases). Per the germline V gene, CDR1 is LGHNA and CDR2 is YNFKEQ. This CDR3 spans 14 amino acids. V was clipped by 4 bases and J by 5 bases, with 14 bases between them. This chain's CDR3 is CASSPLDGGTEAFF. In nucleotides, the CDR3 is TGTGCCAGCAGCCCTCTAGACGGGGGGACTGAAGCTTTCTTT.

This clone was picked up one time. The V and J genes are TRBV28 and TRBJ1-6; D call uncertain. The CDR3 runs to 14 residues. Trimming took off 3 bases at V and 6 bases at J, with 9 bases between the two ends. Looked up from germline, CDR1 is MDHEN and CDR2 is SYDVKM. The CDR3, as DNA: TGTGCCAGCAGTTTCCCAGGTGCTAATTCACCCCTCCACTTT. As protein: CASSFPGANSPLHF.

The rearrangement joins TRBV5-1 to TRBJ2-7, with TRBD2 identical over 10 bases. The germline V gene has CDR1 SGHRS and CDR2 YFSETQ. Trimming cost V 5 bases and J 6 bases; bases outside gene matches: 8. The CDR3 runs 14 residues. Here the CDR3 DNA reads TGCGCCAGCAGTGCTAGCGGGAGTTTGGGCGAGCAGTACTTC. It translates to CASSASGSLGEQYF.

This clone was seen a single time. The chain combines TRBV9 with TRBJ2-1; 9 nucleotides line up with TRBD2. V was pared by 0 bases and J by 10 bases, with 8 bases of the junction left unmatched. Germline V CDR1 and CDR2: SGDLS, YYNGEE. CDR3 length: 15 amino acids. In DNA form, the CDR3 reads TGTGCCAGCAGCGTAGAGGGCGGGAGGGCAAAAGAGCAGTTCTTC. Translation gives CASSVEGGRAKEQFF.

This clone has more than one count but fewer than ten. The chain employs TRBV11-2 and TRBJ1-3, with a possible D match to TRBD1 (6 bases). The germline gives CDR1 SGHAT, CDR2 FQNNGV. Trimming stripped 0 bases from V and 4 bases from J, with 10 bases between. The CDR3 spans 15 residues. In DNA form, the CDR3 reads TGTGCCAGCAGCTTAGATACAGGGACAGGAAACACCATATATTTT. It specifies CASSLDTGTGNTIYF.

This clone was seen just once. The rearrangement links TRBV7-8 to TRBJ1-5; D gene uncertain. Germline CDR1 reads SGHVS; CDR2 reads FQNEAQ. V shed 3 bases and J shed 7 bases, with 10 bases lying between them. The CDR3 contains 13 residues. CDR3 sequence reads: CASSLEVHQPQHF. The CDR3 DNA reads as TGTGCCAGCAGCTTGGAGGTTCACCAGCCCCAGCATTTT. The whole variable domain, remainder taken from reference TRBV7-8 and TRBJ1-5, is GAGVSQSPRYKVAKRGQDVALRCDPISGHVSLFWYQQALGQGPEFLTYFQNEAQLDKSGLPSDRFFAERPEGSVSTLKIQRTQQEDSAVYLCASSLEVHQPQHFGDGTRLSIL.

The genes are TRBV7-9 and TRBJ2-1; 12 positions agree with TRBD2. Looked up from germline, CDR1 is SEHNR and CDR2 is FQNEAQ (reference sequence). The CDR3 sequence is 15 residues long. With V trimmed by 1 base and J by 5 bases, 0 bases remained unmatched. CDR3 region: CASSLGLAGDNEQFF. The DNA for the CDR3 is TGTGCCAGCAGCTTAGGACTAGCGGGAGACAATGAGCAGTTCTTC.

The V and J genes are TRBV9 and TRBJ2-5; a possible D gene is TRBD1 (6 bases). Germline CDR1 reads SGDLS; CDR2 reads YYNGEE. This CDR3 contains 13 residues. The V gene lost 3 bases and the J gene lost 1 base, with 7 bases spanning the gap. Here the CDR3 reads CASSGTVQETQYF. The DNA of the CDR3 is TGTGCCAGCAGCGGGACAGTCCAAGAGACCCAGTACTTC.

The J gene is TRBJ2-1, the V gene TRBV28; 12 nucleotides match TRBD2. Germline loops: CDR1 MDHEN, CDR2 SYDVKM. The CDR3 is 19 residues long. Trimming removed 5 bases from V and 7 bases from J; junction bases left unmatched: 18. The DNA for the CDR3 is TGTGCCAGCAGTCCAAGACTAGCGGGAGTGGGAATTTTGTGGAATGAGCAGTTCTTC. Amino acids: CASSPRLAGVGILWNEQFF. The full variable domain, rest sourced from reference TRBV28 and TRBJ2-1, is DVKVTQSSRYLVKRTGEKVFLECVQDMDHENMFWYRQDPGLGLRLIYFSYDVKMKEKGDIPEGYSVSREKKERFSLILESASTNQTSMYLCASSPRLAGVGILWNEQFFGPGTRLTVL.

This rearrangement joins TRBV6-5 to TRBJ1-5; D is perhaps TRBD1 (6 bases). V lost 0 bases, J lost 6 bases, and 12 bases lay in between. This CDR3 contains 15 residues. The germline gives CDR1 MNHEY, CDR2 SVGAGI. The chain's CDR3 is CASSYSMGAIQPQHF. CDR3 coding DNA: TGTGCCAGCAGTTACTCGATGGGGGCCATTCAGCCCCAGCATTTT.

This clone is a singleton in its sample. This chain links TRBV30 with TRBJ1-1, with no clear D. Germline-derived CDR1 and CDR2 are GTSNPN and SVGIG (reference sequence). V lost 5 bases to trimming and J lost 5 bases, with 24 bases between them. The CDR3 length is 16 residues. The CDR3 is CAWVAPVGNLRTEAFF. The CDR3 DNA reads TGTGCCTGGGTGGCCCCGGTGGGGAATTTGAGGACTGAAGCTTTCTTT.

The rearrangement uses TRBV6-5 and TRBJ1-6; D may be TRBD1 (5 bases). Germline CDR1 and CDR2: MNHEY and SVGAGI. Trimming stripped 6 bases from V and 7 bases from J, with 10 bases between. This CDR3 region has 13 residues. The chain's CDR3 is CASRGAANSPLHF. The CDR3 DNA follows: TGTGCCAGCAGAGGGGCCGCGAATTCACCCCTCCACTTT.

The V gene is TRBV2, the J gene TRBJ2-2; D ambiguous. V was cut by 7 bases and J by 2 bases, with 14 bases left in between. There are 15 residues in the CDR3. The germline gives CDR1 SNHLY, CDR2 FYNNEI. CDR3 residues: CASKTLRSNTGELFF. The CDR3 DNA is TGTGCCAGCAAGACGTTACGGAGTAACACCGGGGAGCTGTTTTTT.